This TCR beta chain was sequenced during a study of cytomegalovirus exposure and HLA in healthy donors. Study context: A previous analysis identified fewer than 130 million unique TCR beta sequences derived from 180 million or so T cells.

Primers included in the PCR were 60 Vbeta and 13 Jbeta primers. The data were produced by immunoSEQ multiplex PCR, yet TCRdb's version contains in-frame clones alone and is incomplete. The repertoire holds roughly 140,000 clones, with approximately 77% as singletons. The study, taken as a whole, reports: It was taken for granted in presence/absence analyses that sequencing depth across donors was roughly uniform.

Comment on this clone: As yet, its antigen is unknown.

This receptor was obtained from a woman between 50 and 59 years old in good health and CMV-seronegative. Sequenced sample: PBMCs.

CDR3 coding DNA: TGCGCCAGCAGCCGACAGGGGATATTTCGCGAGCAGTACTTC. It is translated as CASSRQGIFREQYF. This chain joins TRBV5-1 and TRBJ2-7, with TRBD1 matching over 8 bases. Germline-derived CDR1 and CDR2 are SGHRS and YFSETQ. Trimming cost V 4 bases and J 6 bases; bases outside gene matches: 9. The length of the CDR3 is 14 residues.